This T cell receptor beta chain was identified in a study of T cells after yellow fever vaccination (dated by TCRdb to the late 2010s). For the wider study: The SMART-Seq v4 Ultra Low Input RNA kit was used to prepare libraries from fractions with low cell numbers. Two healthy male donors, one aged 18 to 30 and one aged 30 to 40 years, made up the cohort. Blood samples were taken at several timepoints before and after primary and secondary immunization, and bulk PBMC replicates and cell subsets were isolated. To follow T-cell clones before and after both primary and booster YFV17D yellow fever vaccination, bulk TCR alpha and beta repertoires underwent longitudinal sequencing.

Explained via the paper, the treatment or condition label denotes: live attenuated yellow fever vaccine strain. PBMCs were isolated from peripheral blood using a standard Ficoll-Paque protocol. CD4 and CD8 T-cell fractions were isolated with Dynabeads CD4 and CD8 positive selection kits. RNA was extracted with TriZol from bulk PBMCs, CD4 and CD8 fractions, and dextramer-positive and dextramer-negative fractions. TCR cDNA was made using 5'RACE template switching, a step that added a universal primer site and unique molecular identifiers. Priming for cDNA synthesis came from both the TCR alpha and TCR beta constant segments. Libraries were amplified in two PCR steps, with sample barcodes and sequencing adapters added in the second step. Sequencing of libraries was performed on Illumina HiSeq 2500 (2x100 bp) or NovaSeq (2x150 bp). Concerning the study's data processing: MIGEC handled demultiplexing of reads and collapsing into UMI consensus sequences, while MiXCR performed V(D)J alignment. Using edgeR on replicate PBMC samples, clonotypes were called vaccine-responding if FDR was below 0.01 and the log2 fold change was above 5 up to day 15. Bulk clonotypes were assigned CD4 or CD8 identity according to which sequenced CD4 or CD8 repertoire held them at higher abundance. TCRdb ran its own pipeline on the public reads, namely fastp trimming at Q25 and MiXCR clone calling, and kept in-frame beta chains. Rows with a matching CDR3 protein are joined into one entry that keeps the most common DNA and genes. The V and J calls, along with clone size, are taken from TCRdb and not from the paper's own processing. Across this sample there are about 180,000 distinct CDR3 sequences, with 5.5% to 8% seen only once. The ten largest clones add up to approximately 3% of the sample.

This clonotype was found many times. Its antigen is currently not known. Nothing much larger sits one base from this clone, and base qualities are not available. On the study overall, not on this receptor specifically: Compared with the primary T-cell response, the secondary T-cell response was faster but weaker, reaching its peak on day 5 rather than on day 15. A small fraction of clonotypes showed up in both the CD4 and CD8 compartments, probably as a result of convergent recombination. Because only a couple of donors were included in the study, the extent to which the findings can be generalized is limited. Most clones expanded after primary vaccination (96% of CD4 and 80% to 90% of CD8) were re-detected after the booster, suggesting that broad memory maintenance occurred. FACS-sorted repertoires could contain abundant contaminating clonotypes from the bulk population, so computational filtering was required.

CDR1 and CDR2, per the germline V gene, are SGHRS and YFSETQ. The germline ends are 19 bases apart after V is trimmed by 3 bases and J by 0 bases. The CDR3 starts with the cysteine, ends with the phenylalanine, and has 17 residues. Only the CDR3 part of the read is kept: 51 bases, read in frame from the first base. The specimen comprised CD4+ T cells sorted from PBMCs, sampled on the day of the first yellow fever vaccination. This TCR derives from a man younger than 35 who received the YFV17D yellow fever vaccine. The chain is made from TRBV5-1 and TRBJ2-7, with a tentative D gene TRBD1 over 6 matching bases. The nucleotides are TGCGCCAGCAGCTCCACCCCCAGACAGGTTGACTCCTACGAGCAGTACTTC. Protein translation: CASSSTPRQVDSYEQYF.